This T cell receptor (beta chain) is drawn from a study of identifying expanded T cells in peripheral blood. Notes on this clone: Its matching antigen is unknown.

TCRdb's copy holds only in-frame clones and misses some; the assay was immunoSEQ multiplex PCR. Counted here are 50,000 to 65,000 clones, about 83% occurring once; the ten biggest clones make up over 15%. Germline V lookup: CDR1 MNHEY, CDR2 SMNVEV (reference sequence). The trim removed 3 bases at V and 5 bases at J, leaving 4 bases unmatched. The CDR3 is 15 residues long. Study results and limitations: Clone count variance between approximately two-week samples rose with total template count. About 1.2 clones differed between technical replicates, versus around 15 and 19 over time.

The TCR sequence derives from a person between 18 and 75 years old in good health. The chain couples TRBV27 to TRBJ2-2; 9 nucleotides line up with TRBD2. Sequencing used blood. CDR3 in amino acids: CASSFFLAGTGELFF. Written as DNA, the CDR3 is TGTGCCAGCAGTTTTTTCCTAGCGGGGACCGGGGAGCTGTTTTTT.